Each of the 14 T cell receptor beta chains below was sequenced from the same sample in a study of blood T cell repertoires in COVID-19. This table comes from immunoSEQ multiplex PCR, and its TCRdb copy is limited to in-frame clones, with some not included. The data hold over 80,000 clones, with about 89% observed a single time. Sequencing was done on a sample of peripheral blood. These receptors all stem from a human donor with active COVID-19. The donor label of this sample is uncertain.

The chain recombines TRBV7-2 with TRBJ2-1, with 7 nucleotides matching TRBD2. Per germline, CDR1 SGHTA and CDR2 FQGNSA. This CDR3 comprises 13 residues. The V segment lost 8 bases and the J segment 5 bases; nucleotides outside the gene matches: 6. In nucleotides, the CDR3 is TGTGCCAGCCGACAGCGGGAAGACAATGAGCAGTTCTTC. Amino acid sequence: CASRQREDNEQFF.

V is TRBV6-1 and J is TRBJ2-3, with a possible D match to TRBD1 (5 bases). This CDR3 contains 16 residues. CDR1 MNHNS and CDR2 SASEGT come from the germline V gene. The V and J ends lost 4 bases and 1 base respectively, with 15 bases between them. The CDR3 DNA reads as TGTGCCAGCAGTGCGGTCCCAGGGTCGGGCACAGATACGCAGTATTTT. Translated, it gives CASSAVPGSGTDTQYF.

This chain connects TRBV29-1 to TRBJ1-5, with D perhaps TRBD1 (6 bases). The germline V and J ends were trimmed by 3 bases and 5 bases, with 23 bases remaining between them. CDR1 and CDR2 from the germline V gene are SQVTM and ANQGSEA. This CDR3 comprises 17 residues. Here the CDR3 reads CSVEPRGAFPEHQPQHF. The CDR3, as DNA: TGCAGCGTTGAGCCCCGGGGGGCGTTTCCGGAGCATCAGCCCCAGCATTTT.

This sequence joins TRBV11-2 and TRBJ2-1, with D possibly matching TRBD2 (5 bases). The CDR3 extends over 16 amino acids. Trimming removed 3 bases at V and 2 bases at J, with 14 bases between. The V gene's germline CDR1 is SGHAT and CDR2 FQNNGV. The CDR3 spells CASSFRVQRTYNEQFF. The CDR3 DNA reads TGTGCCAGCAGCTTTAGGGTCCAGCGGACCTACAATGAGCAGTTCTTC. The full variable domain, completed using reference TRBV11-2 and TRBJ2-1, is EAGVAQSPRYKIIEKRQSVAFWCNPISGHATLYWYQQILGQGPKLLIQFQNNGVVDDSQLPKDRFSAERLKGVDSTLKIQPAKLEDSAVYLCASSFRVQRTYNEQFFGPGTRLTVL.

The CDR3 sequence is CATSRDGTGPRLEAFF. Written as DNA, the CDR3 is TGTGCCACCAGCAGAGATGGGACAGGACCACGACTTGAAGCTTTCTTT. The gene calls are TRBV15 and TRBJ1-1; 8 nucleotides agree with TRBD1. Trimming removed 0 bases from V and 7 bases from J; junction bases left unmatched: 10. Looked up from germline, CDR1 is LNHNV and CDR2 is YYDKDF (reference sequence). There are 16 residues in the CDR3.

This sequence joins TRBV7-8 and TRBJ1-5; 8 nucleotides agree with TRBD1. CDR3 size: 15 residues. Trimming at V came to 5 bases and at J to 2 bases, leaving 5 bases not matched to a gene. Germline CDR1 is SGHVS and CDR2 is FQNEAQ. Here the CDR3 DNA reads TGTGCCAGCAGCAGGGACAGGTTGGGCAATCAGCCCCAGCATTTT. It specifies CASSRDRLGNQPQHF.

This chain connects TRBV7-3 to TRBJ2-1, with D uncertain. CDR1 and CDR2 (germline): SGHTA, FQGTGA. The V and J ends lost 3 bases and 5 bases respectively, with 8 bases between them. The CDR3 is 13 amino acids. CDR3 DNA sequence: TGTGCCAGCAGCTTTGATCGGGACAATGAGCAGTTCTTC. The encoded protein is CASSFDRDNEQFF.

The gene calls are TRBV2 and TRBJ1-4, with D unclear. The CDR3 is made up of 15 amino acids. CDR1 SNHLY and CDR2 FYNNEI come from the germline V gene. V gave up 3 bases and J gave up 4 bases, with 12 bases separating them. The CDR3 nucleotides read TGTGCCAGCAGTGACTTGACGGAGAATAATGAAAAACTGTTTTTT. Protein: CASSDLTENNEKLFF.

This chain uses TRBV25-1 with TRBJ1-2; D is uncertain. This CDR3 has 13 residues. V lost 3 bases, J lost 10 bases, and 15 bases lay in between. CDR1 is MGHDK and CDR2 is SYGVNS in the germline V gene. Here the CDR3 DNA reads TGTGCCAGCAGTGACGCCTCAACTAGAATCTACACCTTC. Its translation is CASSDASTRIYTF.

The V gene is TRBV25-1, the J gene TRBJ2-7; D perhaps matches TRBD1 (5 bases). The CDR3 is 12 residues long. V was trimmed by 3 bases and J by 4 bases, leaving 7 bases between them. CDR1 is MGHDK, CDR2 SYGVNS, per germline. CDR3 loop: CASSETDYEQYF. CDR3 coding DNA: TGTGCCAGCAGTGAGACAGATTACGAGCAGTACTTC.

The chain employs TRBV18 and TRBJ2-7; 7 nucleotides align to TRBD1. With 3 bases clipped from V and 4 bases from J, the junction kept 9 bases outside the gene matches. The germline V gene has CDR1 KGHSH and CDR2 LQKENI. This CDR3 is 15 amino acids long. The CDR3 here is CASSPTGQTDYEQYF. CDR3 nucleotide sequence: TGTGCCAGCTCACCCACGGGACAGACAGATTACGAGCAGTACTTC.

The chain joins TRBV7-6 to TRBJ1-1; no clear D gene. Trimming took 0 bases from V and 5 from J, leaving 7 bases between them. The CDR3 is 13 residues long. Germline-derived CDR1 and CDR2 are SGHVS and FNYEAQ. The CDR3 region has the DNA TGTGCCAGCAGCTTAGCGCGGAGGACTGAAGCTTTCTTT. It is translated as CASSLARRTEAFF. The variable domain in full, completed from reference TRBV7-6 and TRBJ1-1, reads GAGVSQSPRYKVTKRGQDVALRCDPISGHVSLYWYRQALGQGPEFLTYFNYEAQQDKSGLPNDRFSAERPEGSISTLTIQRTEQRDSAMYRCASSLARRTEAFFGQGTRLTVV.

This rearrangement joins TRBV7-9 to TRBJ2-5; D possibly corresponds to TRBD1 (5 bases). The V gene lost 9 bases and the J gene lost 1 base, with 21 bases spanning the gap. CDR1 is SEHNR, CDR2 FQNEAQ, per germline (reference sequence). The CDR3 extends over 16 amino acids. CDR3 sequence (DNA): TGTGCCAGATATTCCCATTTTCGACAGCTCCAAGAGACCCAGTACTTC. Amino acid sequence: CARYSHFRQLQETQYF.

The V and J genes are TRBV27 and TRBJ2-1; 7 positions agree with TRBD2. Germline CDR1 is MNHEY and CDR2 is SMNVEV (reference sequence). The J segment lost 0 bases and the V segment lost 2 bases, leaving 10 bases of the junction unmatched. The length of the CDR3 is 18 residues. CDR3 sequence (DNA): TGTGCCAGCAGTTTAACTTTGTTCCGCGGGGGCTCCTACAATGAGCAGTTCTTC. Translation gives CASSLTLFRGGSYNEQFF.